Listed here are 25 T cell receptor beta chains from one sample, sequenced in a study of graft-versus-host responses after intestinal transplantation. Measured with immunoSEQ multiplex PCR; TCRdb has only the in-frame clones, and not every one. The data show 49,000 or so clones, approximately 95% seen once. Sequenced here: PBMCs, sampled around 790 days after a first intestinal transplant, on the day of a second. These receptor sequences come from a human patient who received an intestinal transplant, so some T cells may come from the graft donor.

The rearrangement joins TRBV7-9 to TRBJ1-5; a possible D gene is TRBD1 (5 bases). Germline V gene data show CDR1 as SEHNR and CDR2 as FQNEAQ (reference sequence). The V end was cut by 1 base, the J end by 9 bases, with 7 bases between. This CDR3 comprises 12 residues. The CDR3 DNA is TGTGCCAGCAGCTTAGGGGACCGGCCCCAGCATTTT. Translating it yields CASSLGDRPQHF.

This sequence joins TRBV14 and TRBJ2-3; 13 bases are a match to TRBD2. CDR1 and CDR2 from the germline V gene are SGHDN and FVKESK. V gave up 0 bases and J gave up 1 base; unmatched junction bases: 4. The CDR3 has 18 amino acids. CDR3 sequence reads: CASSQEGGLAGRTDTQYF. The CDR3 nucleotides read TGTGCCAGCAGCCAAGAAGGGGGACTAGCGGGACGCACAGATACGCAGTATTTT. The variable domain in full, completed from reference TRBV14 and TRBJ2-3, reads EAGVTQFPSHSVIEKGQTVTLRCDPISGHDNLYWYRRVMGKEIKFLLHFVKESKQDESGMPNNRFLAERTGGTYSTLKVQPAELEDSGVYFCASSQEGGLAGRTDTQYFGPGTRLTVL.

The chain couples TRBV29-1 to TRBJ2-5, with D maybe TRBD2 (6 bases). CDR1 is SQVTM and CDR2 is ANQGSEA in the germline V gene. V lost 0 bases to trimming and J lost 4 bases, with 24 bases between them. The CDR3 is made up of 18 amino acids. The CDR3 region is CSVEDQPRGGKVGETQYF. CDR3 nucleotide sequence: TGCAGCGTTGAAGACCAGCCGCGTGGCGGGAAGGTCGGAGAGACCCAGTACTTC.

J is TRBJ2-7 and V is TRBV27; 7 nucleotides align to TRBD2. The CDR3 sequence is 16 residues long. The J segment lost 5 bases and the V segment lost 2 bases, leaving 12 bases of the junction unmatched. Germline CDR1 and CDR2: MNHEY and SMNVEV (reference sequence). The CDR3 coding sequence is TGTGCCAGCAGTTTAATCGGGGGGACGTGGATAGACGAGCAGTACTTC. It encodes CASSLIGGTWIDEQYF.

In this sample, this clone turned up once. This chain uses TRBV6-1 with TRBJ2-1; 14 nucleotides align to TRBD2. In germline, CDR1 is MNHNS, CDR2 SASEGT. V lost 3 bases to trimming and J lost 7 bases; unmatched junction nucleotides: 8. The CDR3 loop spans 17 amino acids. The chain's CDR3 is CASSERLAGGPRNEQFF. The CDR3, as DNA: TGTGCCAGCAGTGAGAGACTAGCGGGAGGGCCGAGGAATGAGCAGTTCTTC.

This chain links TRBV19 with TRBJ2-7; 10 bases line up with TRBD2. V lost 5 bases and J lost 2; bases outside the gene matches: 3. The CDR3 sequence is 14 residues long. Germline CDR1 and CDR2: LNHDA and SQIVND (reference sequence). This CDR3 reads CASSPLAGAYEQYF. The CDR3 DNA is TGTGCCAGTAGTCCCCTAGCGGGAGCCTACGAGCAGTACTTC.

The rearrangement links TRBV11-2 to TRBJ2-7; 9 bases agree with TRBD1. The V gene end was trimmed by 5 bases and the J gene end by 2 bases; junction bases not matched to a gene: 7. The CDR3 spans 15 residues. Germline V CDR1 and CDR2: SGHAT, FQNNGV. The CDR3 spells CASSREGTGTYEQYF. The CDR3 DNA sequence: TGTGCCAGCAGCAGGGAGGGGACAGGGACCTACGAGCAGTACTTC. The full variable domain, its missing parts supplied by reference TRBV11-2 and TRBJ2-7, is EAGVAQSPRYKIIEKRQSVAFWCNPISGHATLYWYQQILGQGPKLLIQFQNNGVVDDSQLPKDRFSAERLKGVDSTLKIQPAKLEDSAVYLCASSREGTGTYEQYFGPGTRLTVT.

The chain is built from TRBV29-1 and TRBJ2-1; D might be TRBD1 (6 bases). Trimming took off 0 bases at V and 7 bases at J, with 19 bases between the two ends. CDR1 and CDR2 (germline): SQVTM, ANQGSEA. The CDR3 runs 16 residues. The CDR3: CSVEDPRTEGINEQFF. The CDR3 bases are TGCAGCGTTGAAGATCCCCGGACAGAAGGGATAAATGAGCAGTTCTTC.

The chain links TRBV2 to TRBJ1-4, with 7 bases that match TRBD1. V shed 8 bases and J 4 bases; nucleotides not matched to a gene: 10. Germline-derived CDR1 and CDR2 are SNHLY and FYNNEI. The CDR3 is 15 residues long. CDR3 DNA: TGTGCCAGCGGGTTCAAGACAGGGAATAATGAAAAACTGTTTTTT. Translating gives CASGFKTGNNEKLFF. The variable domain in full, with the rest retrieved from reference TRBV2 and TRBJ1-4, is EPEVTQTPSHQVTQMGQEVILRCVPISNHLYFYWYRQILGQKVEFLVSFYNNEISEKSEIFDDQFSVERPDGSNFTLKIRSTKLEDSAMYFCASGFKTGNNEKLFFGSGTQLSVL.

The chain employs TRBV5-6 and TRBJ2-7; D uncertain. The CDR3 extends over 14 amino acids. V was trimmed by 0 bases and J by 2 bases, leaving 9 bases between them. CDR1 and CDR2 (germline): SGHDT, YYEEEE. CDR3 DNA sequence: TGTGCCAGCAGCTTGGGGGGTGGGACCTACGAGCAGTACTTC. The encoded protein is CASSLGGGTYEQYF.

The chain joins TRBV19 to TRBJ2-7; the D is unclear. V shed 5 bases and J shed 0 bases, with 5 bases lying between them. From germline, CDR1 is LNHDA and CDR2 SQIVND (reference sequence). The CDR3 has 12 amino acids. The CDR3 is CASSPLSYEQYF. As DNA, the CDR3 is TGTGCCAGTAGTCCTCTCTCCTACGAGCAGTACTTC.

The chain couples TRBV7-8 to TRBJ2-5; no clear D gene. The CDR3 runs to 12 residues. From germline, CDR1 is SGHVS and CDR2 FQNEAQ. Trimming stripped 4 bases from V and 3 bases from J, with 6 bases between. CDR3 coding DNA: TGTGCCAGCAGCTGGGATAAAGAGACCCAGTACTTC. Residues: CASSWDKETQYF.

The rearrangement links TRBV28 to TRBJ1-3; the match to TRBD1 covers 7 bases. The CDR3 runs 17 residues. V shed 2 bases, J shed 2 bases, and the junction held 9 bases outside the gene matches. Germline-derived CDR1 and CDR2 are MDHEN and SYDVKM. CDR3 DNA: TGTGCCAGCAGTTTACTGGACAGGCTCAAAACTGGAAACACCATATATTTT. Amino acid sequence: CASSLLDRLKTGNTIYF. Using reference TRBV28 and TRBJ1-3 for the parts outside the CDR3, the full variable domain is DVKVTQSSRYLVKRTGEKVFLECVQDMDHENMFWYRQDPGLGLRLIYFSYDVKMKEKGDIPEGYSVSREKKERFSLILESASTNQTSMYLCASSLLDRLKTGNTIYFGEGSWLTVV.

This clone was counted a single time. The V gene is TRBV7-6, the J gene TRBJ2-1; D gene unclear. Trimming removed 1 base at V and 5 bases at J, with 9 bases between. CDR3 length equals 14 residues. Germline V CDR1 and CDR2: SGHVS, FNYEAQ. The DNA for the CDR3 is TGTGCCAGCAGCTTAGAGTCAGAAGACAATGAGCAGTTCTTC. Encoded protein: CASSLESEDNEQFF.

This clone was seen just once. V and J are TRBV11-2 and TRBJ2-7; possible D gene TRBD1, 5 bases. This CDR3 is 16 amino acids long. Trimming removed 0 bases from V and 3 bases from J, with 15 bases in between. Per the germline V gene, CDR1 is SGHAT and CDR2 is FQNNGV. The CDR3 nucleotides read TGTGCCAGCAGCTTAGATAACAGGTTTGGTCTCTACGAGCAGTACTTC. This translates into CASSLDNRFGLYEQYF.

The chain links TRBV28 to TRBJ2-7; TRBD2 agrees at 8 bases. Looked up from germline, CDR1 is MDHEN and CDR2 is SYDVKM. There are 17 residues in the CDR3. The V segment lost 7 bases and the J segment 7 bases; nucleotides outside the gene matches: 21. CDR3 region: CASTSNGRALSRGEQYF. The CDR3 bases are TGTGCCAGCACCTCCAACGGGAGGGCCCTCTCCAGGGGAGAGCAGTACTTC. Full variable domain (rest looked up from reference TRBV28 and TRBJ2-7): DVKVTQSSRYLVKRTGEKVFLECVQDMDHENMFWYRQDPGLGLRLIYFSYDVKMKEKGDIPEGYSVSREKKERFSLILESASTNQTSMYLCASTSNGRALSRGEQYFGPGTRLTVT.

The V and J genes are TRBV2 and TRBJ2-1; 7 bases match TRBD2. Germline V gene lookup returns CDR1 SNHLY and CDR2 FYNNEI. CDR3 length: 16 amino acids. With 6 bases clipped from V and 0 bases from J, the junction kept 8 bases outside the gene matches. This chain's CDR3 is CASSLLAAPSYNEQFF. CDR3 nucleotide sequence: TGTGCCAGCAGCCTTCTAGCGGCTCCCTCCTACAATGAGCAGTTCTTC.

Here the CDR3 DNA reads TGTGCCAGCAGCTCAGGACAGCGGACCCATCAGCCCCAGCATTTT. Translation gives CASSSGQRTHQPQHF. The rearrangement links TRBV27 to TRBJ1-5; tentative D call: TRBD1 (6 bases). The germline gives CDR1 MNHEY, CDR2 SMNVEV (reference sequence). This CDR3 spans 15 amino acids. The germline V and J ends were trimmed by 6 bases and 5 bases, with 17 bases remaining between them.

A single count supports this clone. This chain uses TRBV30 with TRBJ2-7; the D gene is possibly TRBD1 (5 bases). The CDR3 runs 12 residues. CDR1 is GTSNPN and CDR2 is SVGIG in the germline V gene (reference sequence). V shed 5 bases and J shed 2 bases, with 10 bases lying between them. CDR3 protein: CAWVDSPYEQYF. The DNA of the CDR3 is TGTGCCTGGGTCGACAGCCCCTACGAGCAGTACTTC.

The gene calls are TRBV6-5 and TRBJ1-2; D remains ambiguous. Trimming cost V 6 bases and J 4 bases, with 12 bases left between them. CDR3 length: 13 amino acids. Germline V gene sequence: CDR1 MNHEY, CDR2 SVGAGI. Here the CDR3 reads CASSPRVLYGYTF. The CDR3 DNA is TGTGCCAGCAGCCCCCGGGTCCTCTATGGCTACACCTTC.

This chain links TRBV15 with TRBJ1-4; no firm D call. The CDR3 loop spans 13 amino acids. Germline CDR1 is LNHNV and CDR2 is YYDKDF (reference sequence). The V gene lost 0 bases and the J gene lost 5 bases, with 4 bases spanning the gap. The CDR3 is CATSRDLNEKLFF. Here the CDR3 DNA reads TGTGCCACCAGCAGAGATTTAAATGAAAAACTGTTTTTT.

V and J are TRBV10-3 and TRBJ2-1; no reliable D call. V gave up 5 bases and J gave up 7 bases, with 15 bases separating them. The CDR3 consists of 14 residues. Germline CDR1 and CDR2: ENHRY and SYGVKD. CDR3 nucleotides: TGTGCCATCAGTCTCAACGGCCAGGAAAATGAGCAGTTCTTC. Translating it yields CAISLNGQENEQFF.

This clone turned up a few times. The chain couples TRBV19 to TRBJ1-2; D ambiguous. V dropped 3 bases and J dropped 8 bases, with 13 bases sitting between them. The CDR3 is 13 amino acids. The germline V gene has CDR1 LNHDA and CDR2 SQIVND (reference sequence). The CDR3 is CASSIEGRRGYTF. In nucleotides, the CDR3 is TGTGCCAGTAGTATCGAGGGCAGAAGGGGCTACACCTTC.

The chain has TRBV13 and TRBJ2-7; TRBD2 matches at 8 bases. V lost 6 bases, J lost 2 bases, and 3 bases stayed unmatched. CDR1 and CDR2 (germline): PRHDT, FYEKMQ (reference sequence). The CDR3 is 13 amino acids. The DNA for the CDR3 is TGTGCCAGCAGGGTAGCGGGGACCTACGAGCAGTACTTC. The encoded protein is CASRVAGTYEQYF.

The CDR3 nucleotides are TGTGCCAGCAGTTTCCAGGGACCCTACGAGCAGTACTTC. Protein: CASSFQGPYEQYF. The chain couples TRBV28 to TRBJ2-7; possibly TRBD1 or TRBD2 for D (5 bases each). Per germline, CDR1 MDHEN and CDR2 SYDVKM. V was pared by 3 bases and J by 2 bases, with 8 bases between. This CDR3 region has 13 residues.